The 10 T cell receptor beta chains given below trace back to one sample, sequenced in a study of cytomegalovirus exposure and HLA in healthy donors. Use of 60 Vbeta and 13 Jbeta primers characterized the PCR. The assay was immunoSEQ multiplex PCR, and TCRdb's table has in-frame clones only and misses some. The sample yields 130,000 to 150,000 clones, nearly 80% seen once. The sample consisted of PBMCs. The receptors originated from a male donor in good health and CMV-seronegative.

CDR3 protein: CASSKAPSTDTQYF. The CDR3 coding sequence is TGTGCCAGCAGTAAAGCGCCTAGCACAGATACGCAGTATTTT. The gene calls are TRBV27 and TRBJ2-3; D not certain. The CDR3 is 14 amino acids. V shed 5 bases and J shed 0 bases, with 9 bases lying between them. The germline gives CDR1 MNHEY, CDR2 SMNVEV (reference sequence).

This clone was seen just once. This chain connects TRBV7-3 to TRBJ1-6, with 7 bases fitting TRBD1. In germline, CDR1 is SGHTA, CDR2 FQGTGA. This CDR3 is built from 14 residues. The V segment lost 5 bases and the J segment 7 bases; nucleotides outside the gene matches: 5. This CDR3 is CASSLGQKNSPLHF. CDR3 bases: TGTGCCAGCAGCCTGGGACAGAAGAATTCACCCCTCCACTTT.

This chain connects TRBV5-4 to TRBJ2-5; 7 bases line up with TRBD2. Trimming removed 0 bases from V and 2 bases from J; junction bases left unmatched: 1. From germline, CDR1 is SGHNT and CDR2 YYREEE (reference sequence). This CDR3 comprises 14 residues. CDR3 in amino acids: CASSLGTSQETQYF. DNA for the CDR3: TGTGCCAGCAGCTTGGGGACTAGTCAAGAGACCCAGTACTTC.

The V gene is TRBV18, the J gene TRBJ2-5, with a possible D match to TRBD2 (6 bases). V shed 3 bases and J shed 1 base, with 18 bases lying between them. The CDR3 totals 17 residues. Germline CDR1 KGHSH, CDR2 LQKENI. The chain's CDR3 is CASSPAGTYRFQETQYF. The CDR3 bases are TGTGCCAGCTCACCGGCGGGGACCTACCGATTCCAAGAGACCCAGTACTTC.

The chain combines TRBV4-1 with TRBJ2-7; a possible D gene is TRBD1 (5 bases). V was shortened by 0 bases and J by 2 bases, with 8 bases between the two germline ends. CDR1 MGHRA and CDR2 YSYEKL come from the germline V gene. The CDR3 extends over 14 amino acids. The CDR3, as DNA: TGCGCCAGCAGCCAAGATCCAGGGACCTACGAGCAGTACTTC. Protein product: CASSQDPGTYEQYF.

The V call is TRBV5-1, the J call TRBJ1-1; 9 nucleotides line up with TRBD1. Unmatched junction bases numbered 5, after V lost 4 bases and J lost 1 base. The germline CDR1 and CDR2 sequences are SGHRS and YFSETQ. This CDR3 contains 15 residues. The CDR3 DNA follows: TGCGCCAGCAGCGCGGGGGGACAGGGGAACACTGAAGCTTTCTTT. Its translation is CASSAGGQGNTEAFF.

This rearrangement joins TRBV7-2 to TRBJ1-2; 7 positions match TRBD1. Germline V lookup: CDR1 SGHTA, CDR2 FQGNSA. The CDR3 totals 13 residues. Trimming took 5 bases from V and 7 from J; bases not matched to a gene: 7. The CDR3 sequence is CASSVDRDGGYTF. CDR3 nucleotides: TGTGCCAGCAGCGTTGACAGGGATGGTGGCTACACCTTC.

V and J are TRBV19 and TRBJ1-2, with 8 bases identical to TRBD1. Germline loops: CDR1 LNHDA, CDR2 SQIVND (reference sequence). There are 15 residues in the CDR3. Trimming at V came to 3 bases and at J to 5 bases, leaving 8 bases not matched to a gene. The CDR3 sequence: CASSIYQTGEYGYTF. CDR3 sequence (DNA): TGTGCCAGTAGTATTTACCAGACAGGGGAGTATGGCTACACCTTC.

V usage is TRBV6-6 and J usage is TRBJ2-7; 8 nucleotides align to TRBD1. Germline V CDR1 and CDR2: MNHNY, SVGAGI (reference sequence). Losses at the gene ends were 4 bases for V and 3 bases for J; bases not matched to a gene: 8. This CDR3 has 15 residues. The CDR3 loop is CASSSPDRALYEQYF. The CDR3 coding sequence is TGTGCCAGCAGTTCTCCGGACAGGGCCCTCTACGAGCAGTACTTC.

This chain connects TRBV30 to TRBJ1-2; D uncertain. Germline-derived CDR1 and CDR2 are GTSNPN and SVGIG (reference sequence). V was pared by 2 bases and J by 0 bases, with 10 bases between. The CDR3 totals 14 residues. The CDR3 region is CAWSFAGPNYGYTF. CDR3 in DNA: TGTGCCTGGAGTTTCGCGGGCCCTAACTATGGCTACACCTTC.